These T cell receptor beta chains were read from a single sample in a study of identifying expanded T cells in peripheral blood. Clones were sequenced by immunoSEQ multiplex PCR, and TCRdb holds only the in-frame ones, with some missing. The sample gives fewer than 85,000 clones, about 88% of which show up once; approximately 3% is in the top ten. Sequencing input: blood. Receptor source: a person aged 18 to 75 in good health. CDR3s include the opening cysteine and the closing phenylalanine or tryptophan. The order of the fields is D gene, V gene, clone size, J gene, CDR3 DNA, CDR3 protein. A D gene is named only where the DNA matches it firmly. Clone size is not always given. Where it is, it says once, few, many or a class for expanded clones.

D gene: -
V gene: TRBV9
clone size: -
J gene: TRBJ2-7
CDR3 DNA: TGTGCCAGCAGCGAGTGGGGTCGGGGCGAGCAGTACTTC
CDR3 protein: CASSEWGRGEQYF

D gene: -
V gene: TRBV6-5
clone size: -
J gene: TRBJ2-7
CDR3 DNA: TGTGCCAGCAGTTACGGACAATCAGGGGACTACGAGCAGTACTTC
CDR3 protein: CASSYGQSGDYEQYF

D gene: TRBD2
V gene: TRBV5-4
clone size: -
J gene: TRBJ2-3
CDR3 DNA: TGTGCCAGCAGCCGCGGAGGAGCGGGGGGAGTAGATACGCAGTATTTT
CDR3 protein: CASSRGGAGGVDTQYF

D gene: -
V gene: TRBV7-9
clone size: -
J gene: TRBJ2-1
CDR3 DNA: TGTGCCAGCAGCTTAGGGGTCGGTTCCGCAGTTGAGCAGTTCTTC
CDR3 protein: CASSLGVGSAVEQFF

D gene: TRBD1
V gene: TRBV19
clone size: -
J gene: TRBJ2-7
CDR3 DNA: TGTGCCAGTAGTTATCTCCCGATGACAGGGGGTAAGATCGTGGACTACGAGCAGTACTTC
CDR3 protein: CASSYLPMTGGKIVDYEQYF

D gene: -
V gene: TRBV5-6
clone size: -
J gene: TRBJ2-7
CDR3 DNA: TGTGCCAGCAGCTTATTCTATTACGGGAGCGACGAGCAGTACTTC
CDR3 protein: CASSLFYYGSDEQYF

D gene: -
V gene: TRBV27
clone size: -
J gene: TRBJ2-1
CDR3 DNA: TGTGCCAGCAAAGATGGCTTCTCCATTCGGGATGAGCAGTTCTTC
CDR3 protein: CASKDGFSIRDEQFF

D gene: -
V gene: TRBV25-1
clone size: -
J gene: TRBJ1-1
CDR3 DNA: TGTGCCAGCAGTGCCAACATCCACACTGAAGCTTTCTTT
CDR3 protein: CASSANIHTEAFF

D gene: -
V gene: TRBV2
clone size: -
J gene: TRBJ2-4
CDR3 DNA: TGTGCCAGCAGTTTACCACAACCTAACATTCAGTACTTC
CDR3 protein: CASSLPQPNIQYF

D gene: -
V gene: TRBV5-1
clone size: -
J gene: TRBJ2-2
CDR3 DNA: TGCGCCAGCAGCCCCCTACGGGGCACCGGGGAGCTGTTTTTT
CDR3 protein: CASSPLRGTGELFF

D gene: -
V gene: TRBV19
clone size: -
J gene: TRBJ1-1
CDR3 DNA: TGTGCCAGTAGTAGCCAAAGGGATCTCGGCTTCGCTTTCTTT
CDR3 protein: CASSSQRDLGFAFF

D gene: -
V gene: TRBV28
clone size: -
J gene: TRBJ1-2
CDR3 DNA: TGTGCCAGCAGTTCCCCCGGTGTCGTAGGGGCCAGCTATGGCTACACCTTC
CDR3 protein: CASSSPGVVGASYGYTF

D gene: -
V gene: TRBV7-8
clone size: -
J gene: TRBJ2-6
CDR3 DNA: TGTGCCAGCAGCTTAGCGCCAAGCTCTGGGGCCAACGTCCTGACTTTC
CDR3 protein: CASSLAPSSGANVLTF

D gene: -
V gene: TRBV27
clone size: -
J gene: TRBJ2-3
CDR3 DNA: TGTGCCAGCAGTCCACCCACCCTCACAGATACGCAGTATTTT
CDR3 protein: CASSPPTLTDTQYF

D gene: -
V gene: TRBV13
clone size: -
J gene: TRBJ2-7
CDR3 DNA: TGTGCCAGCAGCTTAATGACCCTCGGGTCCTACGAGCAGTACTTC
CDR3 protein: CASSLMTLGSYEQYF

D gene: TRBD2
V gene: TRBV9
clone size: -
J gene: TRBJ2-1
CDR3 DNA: TGTGCCAGCAGCGTCGATGCGGGGGTTTACAATGAGCAGTTCTTC
CDR3 protein: CASSVDAGVYNEQFF

D gene: -
V gene: TRBV5-1
clone size: -
J gene: TRBJ2-7
CDR3 DNA: TGCGCCAGCAGCTTGGACACCTACTACGAGCAGTACTTC
CDR3 protein: CASSLDTYYEQYF

D gene: -
V gene: TRBV29-1
clone size: -
J gene: TRBJ1-2
CDR3 DNA: TGCAGCGTTGATTCAGATAACTATGGCTACACCTTC
CDR3 protein: CSVDSDNYGYTF

D gene: -
V gene: TRBV7-8
clone size: -
J gene: TRBJ2-1
CDR3 DNA: TGTGCCAGCAGCTTAGAGGGGATAGATGAGCAGTTCTTC
CDR3 protein: CASSLEGIDEQFF

D gene: TRBD1
V gene: TRBV5-1
clone size: -
J gene: TRBJ2-4
CDR3 DNA: TGCGCCAGCAGCTCAACAGGGGACAGGGGGAACATTCAGTACTTC
CDR3 protein: CASSSTGDRGNIQYF

D gene: -
V gene: TRBV7-9
clone size: once
J gene: TRBJ2-1
CDR3 DNA: TGTGCCAGCAGCTTCACCCGGGACTCCTACAATGAGCAGTTCTTC
CDR3 protein: CASSFTRDSYNEQFF

D gene: TRBD2
V gene: TRBV6-1
clone size: -
J gene: TRBJ2-1
CDR3 DNA: TGTGCCAGCATCGGGGGGGCCGTGGGTGTAACTGAGCAGTTCTTC
CDR3 protein: CASIGGAVGVTEQFF

D gene: TRBD2
V gene: TRBV5-1
clone size: -
J gene: TRBJ2-3
CDR3 DNA: TGCGCCAGCAGCTTGGAAGCTAGCGGAGCAGATACGCAGTATTTT
CDR3 protein: CASSLEASGADTQYF

D gene: TRBD1
V gene: TRBV13
clone size: -
J gene: TRBJ2-7
CDR3 DNA: TGTGCCAGCAGCGACACAGGGGGGACAGCAATCGGGGAGCAGTACTTC
CDR3 protein: CASSDTGGTAIGEQYF

D gene: -
V gene: TRBV7-2
clone size: -
J gene: TRBJ2-3
CDR3 DNA: TGTGCCAGCAGCTCCTCGGATACGCAGTATTTT
CDR3 protein: CASSSSDTQYF

D gene: -
V gene: TRBV18
clone size: -
J gene: TRBJ2-7
CDR3 DNA: TGTGCCAGCTCACATCGGGACGGCTCCTACGAGCAGTACTTC
CDR3 protein: CASSHRDGSYEQYF

D gene: -
V gene: TRBV10-3
clone size: -
J gene: TRBJ2-2
CDR3 DNA: TGTGCCACCTCTATTTCGAACGGGGAGCTGTTTTTT
CDR3 protein: CATSISNGELFF

D gene: TRBD2
V gene: TRBV14
clone size: once
J gene: TRBJ2-5
CDR3 DNA: TGTGCCAGCAGCCAAATAGCGGGGGGCCAAGAGACCCAGTACTTC
CDR3 protein: CASSQIAGGQETQYF

D gene: TRBD2
V gene: TRBV19
clone size: once
J gene: TRBJ2-1
CDR3 DNA: TGTGCCAGTTCTCTAGCGGGAGGTCACACCCTTTCCTACAATGAGCAGTTCTTC
CDR3 protein: CASSLAGGHTLSYNEQFF

D gene: TRBD2
V gene: TRBV28
clone size: -
J gene: TRBJ2-7
CDR3 DNA: TGTGCCAGCAGTTTGACGGCTAGCGGGAGAAGGGGAAAGAACGAGCAGTACTTC
CDR3 protein: CASSLTASGRRGKNEQYF

D gene: -
V gene: TRBV29-1
clone size: once
J gene: TRBJ1-3
CDR3 DNA: TGCAGCGTTGAGACCGGGAGCTCTGGAAACACCATATATTTT
CDR3 protein: CSVETGSSGNTIYF

D gene: TRBD1
V gene: TRBV4-1
clone size: -
J gene: TRBJ1-2
CDR3 DNA: TGCGCCAGCAGCCAAGGGACAGGAGACTATGGCTACACCTTC
CDR3 protein: CASSQGTGDYGYTF

D gene: -
V gene: TRBV7-2
clone size: -
J gene: TRBJ1-2
CDR3 DNA: TGTGCCAGCAGCTTTAGGCAGGGGAATGGCTACACCTTC
CDR3 protein: CASSFRQGNGYTF

D gene: TRBD1
V gene: TRBV6-1
clone size: -
J gene: TRBJ1-1
CDR3 DNA: TGTGCCAGCAGTGAACAGGGGGCGTGGACTGAAGCTTTCTTT
CDR3 protein: CASSEQGAWTEAFF

D gene: -
V gene: TRBV25-1
clone size: -
J gene: TRBJ1-4
CDR3 DNA: TGTGCCAGCTCGGTGGGGGGTCAAGGTGAAAAACTGTTTTTT
CDR3 protein: CASSVGGQGEKLFF

D gene: -
V gene: TRBV4-3
clone size: -
J gene: TRBJ2-5
CDR3 DNA: TGCGCCAGCAGCCAGGGGATCGTTGGGACCCAGTACTTC
CDR3 protein: CASSQGIVGTQYF

D gene: TRBD2
V gene: TRBV9
clone size: -
J gene: TRBJ2-2
CDR3 DNA: TGTGCCAGCAGCGTCACCCGGACAATAGCGGGCCCTCAGCGTGGGGAGCTGTTTTTT
CDR3 protein: CASSVTRTIAGPQRGELFF

D gene: -
V gene: TRBV2
clone size: -
J gene: TRBJ1-3
CDR3 DNA: TGTGCCAGCAGTGTTTCCGGAAACACCATATATTTT
CDR3 protein: CASSVSGNTIYF

D gene: TRBD1
V gene: TRBV2
clone size: -
J gene: TRBJ2-5
CDR3 DNA: TGTGCCAGCTCTAAAGACAGGGGCCCTGAGACCCAGTACTTC
CDR3 protein: CASSKDRGPETQYF

D gene: -
V gene: TRBV27
clone size: -
J gene: TRBJ2-7
CDR3 DNA: TGTGCCAGCAGTTTCGGGGTAAGGTCCTACGAGCAGTACTTC
CDR3 protein: CASSFGVRSYEQYF

D gene: -
V gene: TRBV7-6
clone size: -
J gene: TRBJ2-7
CDR3 DNA: TGTGCCAGCAGCGCCGAGTACGAGCAGTACTTC
CDR3 protein: CASSAEYEQYF

D gene: -
V gene: TRBV6-5
clone size: -
J gene: TRBJ2-6
CDR3 DNA: TGTGCCAGCACCTTAAAATACTCTGGGGCCAACGTCCTGACTTTC
CDR3 protein: CASTLKYSGANVLTF

D gene: -
V gene: TRBV4-2
clone size: -
J gene: TRBJ1-3
CDR3 DNA: TGTGCCAGCAGCCAAGAGTTCACCAGGGGTGGAAACACCATATATTTT
CDR3 protein: CASSQEFTRGGNTIYF

D gene: TRBD1
V gene: TRBV6-4
clone size: -
J gene: TRBJ2-1
CDR3 DNA: TGTGCCAGCAGAAGAATTATTAACAGGGGGGAGAATGAGCAGTTCTTC
CDR3 protein: CASRRIINRGENEQFF

D gene: TRBD1
V gene: TRBV7-2
clone size: -
J gene: TRBJ2-5
CDR3 DNA: TGTGCCAGCAGCAGACAGGGGGGCGGTCAAGAGACCCAGTACTTC
CDR3 protein: CASSRQGGGQETQYF

D gene: -
V gene: TRBV10-3
clone size: few
J gene: TRBJ2-2
CDR3 DNA: TGTGCCATCAGTGACTTAATCGCCGGGGAGCTGTTTTTT
CDR3 protein: CAISDLIAGELFF

D gene: -
V gene: TRBV7-3
clone size: -
J gene: TRBJ1-5
CDR3 DNA: TGTGCCAGCAGCTGGGACGGACAGCCCCAGCATTTT
CDR3 protein: CASSWDGQPQHF

D gene: -
V gene: TRBV15
clone size: -
J gene: TRBJ2-3
CDR3 DNA: TGTGCCACCAGCAGAGATATCAGTTATACGCAGTATTTT
CDR3 protein: CATSRDISYTQYF

D gene: -
V gene: TRBV19
clone size: -
J gene: TRBJ1-5
CDR3 DNA: TGTGCCAGTAGTATGGGGGGATGGAACAATCAGCCCCAGCATTTT
CDR3 protein: CASSMGGWNNQPQHF

D gene: -
V gene: TRBV7-2
clone size: -
J gene: TRBJ2-2
CDR3 DNA: TGTGCCAGCAGCCGGACTGCTACGAACACCGGGGAGCTGTTTTTT
CDR3 protein: CASSRTATNTGELFF

D gene: TRBD1
V gene: TRBV5-4
clone size: -
J gene: TRBJ2-3
CDR3 DNA: TGTGCCAGCAGCTCAAAACAGGGGGCTTACGATACGCAGTATTTT
CDR3 protein: CASSSKQGAYDTQYF

D gene: -
V gene: TRBV30
clone size: -
J gene: TRBJ1-2
CDR3 DNA: TGTGCCTGGAGTCCGGGAGCTGGCTACACCTTC
CDR3 protein: CAWSPGAGYTF

D gene: TRBD1
V gene: TRBV18
clone size: -
J gene: TRBJ1-1
CDR3 DNA: TGTGCCAGCTCACCACTAACAGGGGGTCCTGAAGCTTTCTTT
CDR3 protein: CASSPLTGGPEAFF

D gene: -
V gene: TRBV9
clone size: -
J gene: TRBJ2-6
CDR3 DNA: TGTGCCAGCAGCGTGAGTAATGCTGGGGCCAACGTCCTGACTTTC
CDR3 protein: CASSVSNAGANVLTF

D gene: -
V gene: TRBV7-9
clone size: -
J gene: TRBJ2-5
CDR3 DNA: TGTGCCAGCAGCTTGCCACAAGAGACCCAGTACTTC
CDR3 protein: CASSLPQETQYF

D gene: -
V gene: TRBV7-6
clone size: -
J gene: TRBJ2-1
CDR3 DNA: TGTGCCAGCAGCTCAACAGCGTCCTCCTACAATGAGCAGTTCTTC
CDR3 protein: CASSSTASSYNEQFF

D gene: -
V gene: TRBV11-1
clone size: -
J gene: TRBJ2-7
CDR3 DNA: TGTGCCAGCAGCGCCACTAGGGGCTACGAGCAGTACTTC
CDR3 protein: CASSATRGYEQYF